This TCR beta chain was observed in a study of T cells in Graves' hyperthyroidism and ophthalmopathy. Regarding the study as a whole: Ophthalmopathy was told apart from stable hyperthyroidism by a 13 V-J model.

Amplified regions were TCR beta CDR3 sequences from RNA transcripts. Carried out on the TCR CDR3, a first-round RT-PCR used the HTBI primer set. TCRdb redid the calling of the multiplex PCR reads with MiXCR, one entry per CDR3 protein. The sample yields 210,000 or so distinct CDR3 sequences, over 15% seen once. This clonotype was picked up many times. Its antigen is currently unknown. The CDR3 is made up of 14 amino acids. V was shortened by 6 bases and J by 6 bases, with 21 bases between the two germline ends. Germline CDR1 is DFQATT and CDR2 is SNEGSKA (reference sequence). Graves' hyperthyroidism qualified as stable when ophthalmopathy did not progress within 18 months. Aged 18 to 65, the patients had hyperthyroidism that was newly diagnosed and had lasted under 2 months. Diagnoses were established using clinical symptoms, serum thyroxine and TRAb, thyroid ultrasound and orbital computed tomography.

This chain uses TRBV20-1 with TRBJ2-7; possibly TRBD1 for D (6 bases). This TCR was recovered from a man aged 45-65 years with Graves' hyperthyroidism. Material: blood. Here the CDR3 DNA reads TGCAGTGCAGAGAAGGGACAAGGGGAATTCGAGCAGTACTTC. Translation: CSAEKGQGEFEQYF.